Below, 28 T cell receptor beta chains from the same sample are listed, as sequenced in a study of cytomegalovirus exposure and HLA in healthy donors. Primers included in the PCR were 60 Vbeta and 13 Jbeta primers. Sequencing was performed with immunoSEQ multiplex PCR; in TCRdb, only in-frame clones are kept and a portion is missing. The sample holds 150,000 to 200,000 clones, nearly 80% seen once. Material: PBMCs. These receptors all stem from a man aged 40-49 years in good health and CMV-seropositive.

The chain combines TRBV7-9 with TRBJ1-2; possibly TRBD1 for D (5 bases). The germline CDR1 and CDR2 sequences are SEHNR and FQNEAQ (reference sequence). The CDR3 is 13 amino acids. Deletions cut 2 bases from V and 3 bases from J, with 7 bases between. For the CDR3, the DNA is TGTGCCAGCAGCTTAACAGGCGACTATGGCTACACCTTC. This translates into CASSLTGDYGYTF.

CDR3 residues: CSVSRDRGSLNTEAFF. CDR3 DNA: TGCAGCGTGTCCCGGGACAGGGGATCCCTGAACACTGAAGCTTTCTTT. This chain links TRBV29-1 with TRBJ1-1; the match to TRBD1 covers 10 bases. V lost 6 bases, J lost 0 bases, and 10 bases stayed unmatched. The CDR3 sequence is 16 residues long. Germline V gene data show CDR1 as SQVTM and CDR2 as ANQGSEA. The entire variable domain, with the rest obtained from reference TRBV29-1 and TRBJ1-1, is as follows: SAVISQKPSRDICQRGTSLTIQCQVDSQVTMMFWYRQQPGQSLTLIATANQGSEATYESGFVIDKFPISRPNLTFSTLTVSNMSPEDSSIYLCSVSRDRGSLNTEAFFGQGTRLTVV.

The CDR3 reads CASSLGNNQETQYF. In DNA form, the CDR3 reads TGCGCCAGCAGCTTGGGTAACAATCAAGAGACCCAGTACTTC. The chain has TRBV5-1 and TRBJ2-5, with D uncertain. This CDR3 region has 14 residues. Trimming removed 0 bases from V and 2 bases from J, with 8 bases in between. In germline, CDR1 is SGHRS, CDR2 YFSETQ.

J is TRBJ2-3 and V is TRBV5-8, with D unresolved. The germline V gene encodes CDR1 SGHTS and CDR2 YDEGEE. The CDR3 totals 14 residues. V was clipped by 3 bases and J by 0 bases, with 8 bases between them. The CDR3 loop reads CASSSDISTDTQYF. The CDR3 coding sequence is TGTGCCAGCAGCTCTGACATTAGCACAGATACGCAGTATTTT.

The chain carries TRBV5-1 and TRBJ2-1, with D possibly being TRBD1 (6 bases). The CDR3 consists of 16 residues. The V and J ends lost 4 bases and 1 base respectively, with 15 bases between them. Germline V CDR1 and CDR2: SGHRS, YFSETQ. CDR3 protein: CASSLGAGGSYNEQFF. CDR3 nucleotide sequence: TGCGCCAGCAGCCTGGGGGCGGGCGGGTCCTACAATGAGCAGTTCTTC.

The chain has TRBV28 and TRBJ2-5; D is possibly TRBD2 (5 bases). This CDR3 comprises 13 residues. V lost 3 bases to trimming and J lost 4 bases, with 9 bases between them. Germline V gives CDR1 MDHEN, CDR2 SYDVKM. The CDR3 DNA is TGTGCCAGCAGTTTGCGGACTGCAGAGACCCAGTACTTC. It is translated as CASSLRTAETQYF.

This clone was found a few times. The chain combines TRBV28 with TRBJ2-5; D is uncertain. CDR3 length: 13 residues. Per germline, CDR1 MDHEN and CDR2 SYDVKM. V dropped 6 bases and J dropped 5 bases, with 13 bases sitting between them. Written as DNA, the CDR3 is TGTGCCAGCAGAACCCACATCGGGGAGACCCAGTACTTC. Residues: CASRTHIGETQYF.

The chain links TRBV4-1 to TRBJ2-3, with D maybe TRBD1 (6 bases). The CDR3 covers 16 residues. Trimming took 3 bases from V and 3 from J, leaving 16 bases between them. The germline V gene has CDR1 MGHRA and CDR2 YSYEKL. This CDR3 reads CASSQQQGLSTDTQYF. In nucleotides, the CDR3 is TGCGCCAGCAGCCAGCAACAGGGTTTATCGACAGATACGCAGTATTTT.

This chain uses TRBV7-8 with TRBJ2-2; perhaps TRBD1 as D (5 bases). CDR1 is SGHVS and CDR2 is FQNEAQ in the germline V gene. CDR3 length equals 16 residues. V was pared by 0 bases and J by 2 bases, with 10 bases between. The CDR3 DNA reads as TGTGCCAGCAGCTTAGCATCGTGGGGCAACACCGGGGAGCTGTTTTTT. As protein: CASSLASWGNTGELFF.

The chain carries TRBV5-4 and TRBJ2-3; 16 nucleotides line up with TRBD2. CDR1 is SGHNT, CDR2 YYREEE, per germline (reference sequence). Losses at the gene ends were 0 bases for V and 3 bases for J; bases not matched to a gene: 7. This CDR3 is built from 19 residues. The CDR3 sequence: CASSLGGLAGGPGTDTQYF. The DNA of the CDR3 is TGTGCCAGCAGCTTGGGGGGACTAGCGGGAGGGCCGGGGACAGATACGCAGTATTTT.

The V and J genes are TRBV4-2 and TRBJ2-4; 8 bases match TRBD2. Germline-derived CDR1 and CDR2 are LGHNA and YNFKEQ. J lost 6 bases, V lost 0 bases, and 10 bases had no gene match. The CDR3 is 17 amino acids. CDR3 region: CASSQEVLAVKRNIQYF. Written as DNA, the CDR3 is TGTGCCAGCAGCCAAGAGGTACTAGCGGTAAAGAGAAACATTCAGTACTTC.

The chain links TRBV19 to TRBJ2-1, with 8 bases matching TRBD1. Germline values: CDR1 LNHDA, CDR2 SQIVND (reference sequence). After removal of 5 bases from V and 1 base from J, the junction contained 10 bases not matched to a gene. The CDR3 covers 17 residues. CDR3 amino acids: CASSATSGGGSYNEQFF. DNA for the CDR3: TGTGCCAGTAGTGCGACCTCAGGGGGCGGTTCCTACAATGAGCAGTTCTTC.

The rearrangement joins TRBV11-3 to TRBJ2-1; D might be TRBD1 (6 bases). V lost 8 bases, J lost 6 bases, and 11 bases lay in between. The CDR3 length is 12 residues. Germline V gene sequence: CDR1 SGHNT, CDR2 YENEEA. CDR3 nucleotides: TGTGCCAGCTCGGACAGAATCAATGAGCAGTTCTTC. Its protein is CASSDRINEQFF.

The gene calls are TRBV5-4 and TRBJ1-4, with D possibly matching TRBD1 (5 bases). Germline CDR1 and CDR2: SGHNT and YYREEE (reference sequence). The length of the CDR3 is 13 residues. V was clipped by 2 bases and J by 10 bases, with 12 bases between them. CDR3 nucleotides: TGTGCCAGCAGCTTCCCGGCCGGGGGAAAACTGTTTTTT. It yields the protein CASSFPAGGKLFF.

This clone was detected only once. CDR3 sequence: CASTVRQGGQPQHF. The CDR3 bases are TGTGCCAGCACCGTCAGACAGGGCGGGCAGCCCCAGCATTTT. The chain carries TRBV5-6 and TRBJ1-5, with TRBD1 identical over 7 bases. Unmatched junction bases numbered 10, after V lost 6 bases and J lost 7 bases. CDR1 and CDR2 (germline): SGHDT, YYEEEE. The CDR3 is made up of 14 amino acids. Looking up the rest from reference TRBV5-6 and TRBJ1-5 gives the full variable domain: DAGVTQSPTHLIKTRGQQVTLRCSPKSGHDTVSWYQQALGQGPQFIFQYYEEEERQRGNFPDRFSGHQFPNYSSELNVNALLLGDSALYLCASTVRQGGQPQHFGDGTRLSIL.

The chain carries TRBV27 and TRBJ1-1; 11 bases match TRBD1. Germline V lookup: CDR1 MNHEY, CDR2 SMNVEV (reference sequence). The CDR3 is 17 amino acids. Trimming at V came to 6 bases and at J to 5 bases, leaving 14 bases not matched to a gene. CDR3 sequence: CASSVRGQGAPRTEAFF. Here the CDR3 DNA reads TGTGCCAGCAGCGTTCGAGGACAGGGGGCCCCGAGGACTGAAGCTTTCTTT.

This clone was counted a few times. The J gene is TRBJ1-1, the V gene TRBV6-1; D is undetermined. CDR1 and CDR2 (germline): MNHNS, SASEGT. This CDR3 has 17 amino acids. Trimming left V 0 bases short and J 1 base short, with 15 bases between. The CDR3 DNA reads TGTGCCAGCAGTGAAGCGATACCCCAGGCGCAGAACACTGAAGCTTTCTTT. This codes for CASSEAIPQAQNTEAFF.

The CDR3, as DNA: TGTGCCAGCAGTGCCGGGACTACTCATCCGGGGGAGCAGTACTTC. This sequence encodes CASSAGTTHPGEQYF. The V gene is TRBV6-1, the J gene TRBJ2-5, with 7 bases lining up with TRBD2. The CDR3 runs 15 residues. V was pared by 4 bases and J by 11 bases, with 16 bases of the junction left unmatched. Germline loops: CDR1 MNHNS, CDR2 SASEGT.

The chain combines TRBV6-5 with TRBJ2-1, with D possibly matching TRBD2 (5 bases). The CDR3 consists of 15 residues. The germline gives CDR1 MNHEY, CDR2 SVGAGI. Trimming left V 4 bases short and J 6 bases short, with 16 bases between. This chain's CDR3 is CASSSGTVRGNEQFF. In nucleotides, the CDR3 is TGTGCCAGCAGTTCGGGAACGGTTAGAGGCAATGAGCAGTTCTTC.

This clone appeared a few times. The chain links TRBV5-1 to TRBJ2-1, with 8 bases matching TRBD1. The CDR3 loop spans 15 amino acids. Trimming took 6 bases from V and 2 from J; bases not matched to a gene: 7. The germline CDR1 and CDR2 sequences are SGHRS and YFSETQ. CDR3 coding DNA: TGCGCCAGCACCGAGGACAGGGCCGCCTACAATGAGCAGTTCTTC. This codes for CASTEDRAAYNEQFF.

CDR3 amino acids: CASSDGRGGDYGYTF. DNA for the CDR3: TGTGCCAGCAGTGACGGACGAGGGGGCGACTATGGCTACACCTTC. This chain links TRBV6-1 with TRBJ1-2; 7 bases align to TRBD1. J gave up 3 bases and V 3 bases, and 7 bases lay outside the gene matches. CDR3 length equals 15 residues. The germline V gene has CDR1 MNHNS and CDR2 SASEGT.

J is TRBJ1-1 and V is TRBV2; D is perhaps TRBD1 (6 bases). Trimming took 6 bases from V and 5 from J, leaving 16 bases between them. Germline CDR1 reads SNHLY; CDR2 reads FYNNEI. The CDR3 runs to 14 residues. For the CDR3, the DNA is TGTGCCAGCAGAGGGGTCAGGGGAAAAACTGAAGCTTTCTTT. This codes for CASRGVRGKTEAFF.

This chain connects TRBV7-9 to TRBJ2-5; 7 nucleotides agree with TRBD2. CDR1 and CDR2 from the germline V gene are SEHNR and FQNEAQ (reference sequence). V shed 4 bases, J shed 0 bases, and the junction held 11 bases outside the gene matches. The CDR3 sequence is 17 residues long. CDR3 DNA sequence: TGTGCCAGCAGCTCTTACTTGACTAGCCGCAACCAAGAGACCCAGTACTTC. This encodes CASSSYLTSRNQETQYF.

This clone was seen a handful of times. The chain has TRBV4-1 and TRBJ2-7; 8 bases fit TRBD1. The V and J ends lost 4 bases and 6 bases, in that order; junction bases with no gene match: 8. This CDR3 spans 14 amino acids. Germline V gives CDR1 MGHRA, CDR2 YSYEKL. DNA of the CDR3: TGCGCCAGCAGCCGTATAACAGGGGGAGGCGAGCAGTACTTC. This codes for CASSRITGGGEQYF.

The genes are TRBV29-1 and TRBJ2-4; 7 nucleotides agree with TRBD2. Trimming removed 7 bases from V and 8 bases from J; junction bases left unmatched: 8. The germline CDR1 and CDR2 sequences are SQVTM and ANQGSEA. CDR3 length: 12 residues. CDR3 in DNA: TGCAGCGCCTCAAGCGGGACGTACATTCAGTACTTC. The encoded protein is CSASSGTYIQYF.

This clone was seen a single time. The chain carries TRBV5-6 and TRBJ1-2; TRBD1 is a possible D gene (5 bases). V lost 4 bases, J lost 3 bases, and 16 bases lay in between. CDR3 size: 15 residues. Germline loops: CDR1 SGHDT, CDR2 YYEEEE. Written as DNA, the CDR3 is TGTGCCAGCAGCGCCGGAGGGAGGGGTGACTATGGCTACACCTTC. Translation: CASSAGGRGDYGYTF.

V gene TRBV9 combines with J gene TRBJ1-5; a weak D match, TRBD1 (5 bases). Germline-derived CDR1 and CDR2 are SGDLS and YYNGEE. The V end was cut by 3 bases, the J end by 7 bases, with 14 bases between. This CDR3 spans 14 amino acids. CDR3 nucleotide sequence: TGTGCCAGCAGCGCCCAGGGTGGAGAACAGCCCCAGCATTTT. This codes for CASSAQGGEQPQHF.

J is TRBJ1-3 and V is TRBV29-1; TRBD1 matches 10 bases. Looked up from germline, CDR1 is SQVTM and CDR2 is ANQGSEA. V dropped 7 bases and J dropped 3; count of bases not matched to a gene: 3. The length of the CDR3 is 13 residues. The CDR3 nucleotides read TGCAGCGGAGGGACAGGGGTTGGAAACACCATATATTTT. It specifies CSGGTGVGNTIYF.